One sample yielded the 19 T cell receptor beta chains listed below, sequenced in a study of cytomegalovirus exposure and HLA in healthy donors. The PCR ran on 60 Vbeta and 13 Jbeta primers. Some clones are missing from TCRdb's copy, which holds only in-frame ones; the method was immunoSEQ multiplex PCR. The sample lists roughly 130,000 clones, over 70% occurring once. Sequenced material: PBMCs. Source of these receptors: a woman aged 35 to 49 in good health and CMV-seropositive.

The chain combines TRBV7-9 with TRBJ1-1, with unresolved D. This CDR3 is built from 13 residues. V was pared by 1 base and J by 5 bases, with 8 bases between. Germline values: CDR1 SEHNR, CDR2 FQNEAQ (reference sequence). CDR3 protein: CASSLEGGTEAFF. The CDR3 nucleotides read TGTGCCAGCAGCTTAGAGGGCGGGACTGAAGCTTTCTTT.

CDR3 nucleotides: TGTGCCAGTAGTATTTCCGCCGGGGGTGGAGATACGCAGTATTTT. Protein: CASSISAGGGDTQYF. The V call is TRBV19, the J call TRBJ2-3; D may be TRBD2 (6 bases). Trimming removed 3 bases at V and 5 bases at J, with 15 bases between. The germline V gene has CDR1 LNHDA and CDR2 SQIVND (reference sequence). The CDR3 is 15 amino acids.

The chain uses TRBV19 and TRBJ1-5, with D perhaps matching TRBD1 (5 bases). The V and J ends lost 6 bases and 2 bases respectively, with 14 bases between them. The germline V gene has CDR1 LNHDA and CDR2 SQIVND (reference sequence). CDR3 length equals 15 residues. The CDR3 reads CASSPRRGGNQPQHF. CDR3 DNA: TGTGCCAGTAGCCCCAGGAGGGGCGGCAATCAGCCCCAGCATTTT.

V and J are TRBV4-3 and TRBJ1-1; TRBD1 matches at 8 bases. Germline loops: CDR1 LGHNA, CDR2 YSLEER. CDR3 size: 15 residues. The junction had 11 bases not matched to a gene; V was cut back by 5 bases and J by 6 bases. The CDR3 DNA reads as TGCGCCAGCAGCGGTACGACAGGGGTCGCGGCTGAAGCTTTCTTT. Translated, it gives CASSGTTGVAAEAFF.

This chain joins TRBV28 and TRBJ1-2, with D possibly being TRBD1 (6 bases). The germline V gene has CDR1 MDHEN and CDR2 SYDVKM. This CDR3 spans 14 amino acids. V dropped 8 bases and J dropped 4 bases, with 17 bases sitting between them. Here the CDR3 DNA reads TGTGCCAGCGCCGCTGGCGGGGGGCTCTATGGCTACACCTTC. Amino acids: CASAAGGGLYGYTF.

V is TRBV7-2 and J is TRBJ1-1; tentative D call: TRBD1 (5 bases). The CDR3 extends over 15 amino acids. Germline values: CDR1 SGHTA, CDR2 FQGNSA. V was shortened by 2 bases and J by 1 base, with 11 bases between the two germline ends. The CDR3 DNA is TGTGCCAGCAGCTTATTGGGACTTGGGAACACTGAAGCTTTCTTT. Its translation is CASSLLGLGNTEAFF.

This clone appeared a few times. V usage is TRBV19 and J usage is TRBJ2-7; 9 bases are shared with TRBD2. From germline, CDR1 is LNHDA and CDR2 SQIVND (reference sequence). V lost 0 bases and J lost 1; bases outside the gene matches: 4. The length of the CDR3 is 16 residues. The CDR3 is CASSIEPSGMSYEQYF. CDR3 nucleotide sequence: TGTGCCAGTAGTATAGAACCTAGCGGGATGTCCTACGAGCAGTACTTC.

This clone showed up just a few times. This chain connects TRBV5-6 to TRBJ2-1, with 9 nucleotides matching TRBD2. With 2 bases clipped from V and 4 bases from J, the junction kept 4 bases outside the gene matches. The CDR3 sequence is 15 residues long. Per germline, CDR1 SGHDT and CDR2 YYEEEE. This chain's CDR3 is CASSLGTSTYNEQFF. In nucleotides, the CDR3 is TGTGCCAGCAGCTTAGGGACTAGCACTTACAATGAGCAGTTCTTC. The full variable domain, rest sourced from reference TRBV5-6 and TRBJ2-1, is DAGVTQSPTHLIKTRGQQVTLRCSPKSGHDTVSWYQQALGQGPQFIFQYYEEEERQRGNFPDRFSGHQFPNYSSELNVNALLLGDSALYLCASSLGTSTYNEQFFGPGTRLTVL.

Note on this clone: The germline gene is not matched at one end of the junction; a read error may be the cause. V is TRBV7-9 and J is TRBJ2-7; TRBD2 aligns across 10 bases. This CDR3 comprises 15 residues. The V gene's germline CDR1 is SEHNR and CDR2 FQNEAQ (reference sequence). DNA of the CDR3: TGTTCCAGCAGCTTTCTAGCGGGGGACCCCTACGAGCAGTACTTC. This translates into CSSSFLAGDPYEQYF.

The chain carries TRBV27 and TRBJ2-7; TRBD1 matches 10 bases. CDR3 length equals 14 residues. Germline CDR1 is MNHEY and CDR2 is SMNVEV (reference sequence). J lost 2 bases, V lost 3 bases, and 1 base had no gene match. The CDR3 reads CASSLTGGTYEQYF. Here the CDR3 DNA reads TGTGCCAGCAGTTTGACAGGGGGCACCTACGAGCAGTACTTC.

CDR3 region: CARSLWTPATNEKLFF. The CDR3 region has the DNA TGTGCCAGAAGCTTGTGGACTCCTGCAACTAATGAAAAACTGTTTTTT. The V and J genes are TRBV5-3 and TRBJ1-4; D is unresolved. TRBV5-3 carries the ORF label, with uncertain function. Trimming removed 1 base from V and 0 bases from J, with 10 bases in between. The length of the CDR3 is 16 residues.

This sequence joins TRBV29-1 and TRBJ1-2; 9 bases line up with TRBD1. V dropped 4 bases and J dropped 4; count of bases not matched to a gene: 4. Germline CDR1 is SQVTM and CDR2 is ANQGSEA. This CDR3 contains 13 residues. The CDR3 protein is CSVVTGGGYGYTF. In DNA form, the CDR3 reads TGCAGCGTTGTCACAGGGGGCGGCTATGGCTACACCTTC.

As concerns this clone: Other DNA sequences in this specimen translate into the identical CDR3. V gene TRBV29-1 combines with J gene TRBJ1-1; D is uncertain. CDR1 SQVTM and CDR2 ANQGSEA come from the germline V gene. V gave up 6 bases and J gave up 0 bases, with 11 bases separating them. The CDR3 spans 13 residues. The CDR3 bases are TGCAGCGTGGAGGGTAGATTGAACACTGAAGCTTTCTTT. Protein sequence: CSVEGRLNTEAFF.

This clone was recorded once. The chain combines TRBV5-8 with TRBJ1-4; maybe TRBD1 (5 bases). CDR1 is SGHTS and CDR2 is YDEGEE in the germline V gene. The V end lost 4 bases, the J end lost 4 bases, and 11 bases lay between the germline ends. The CDR3 is 14 amino acids. The CDR3 region is CASSKGHINEKLFF. As DNA, the CDR3 is TGTGCCAGCAGCAAAGGACATATTAATGAAAAACTGTTTTTT.

The chain links TRBV19 to TRBJ1-5; D remains unclear. Germline V gives CDR1 LNHDA, CDR2 SQIVND (reference sequence). Trimming took 3 bases from V and 2 from J, leaving 8 bases between them. The CDR3 spans 14 residues. CDR3 nucleotide sequence: TGTGCCAGTAGTATTTTAGCGGGCAATCAGCCCCAGCATTTT. Translated, it gives CASSILAGNQPQHF.

This clone was detected a few times. The V gene is TRBV19, the J gene TRBJ2-7; maybe TRBD2 (5 bases). In germline, CDR1 is LNHDA, CDR2 SQIVND (reference sequence). The CDR3 spans 15 residues. V was pared by 3 bases and J by 1 base, with 13 bases between. The CDR3 here is CASSIGLPSSYEQYF. In DNA, the CDR3 is TGTGCCAGTAGTATCGGACTTCCTTCGTCCTACGAGCAGTACTTC.

The chain recombines TRBV4-3 with TRBJ2-7, with 10 bases identical to TRBD1. The germline gives CDR1 LGHNA, CDR2 YSLEER. Trimming removed 7 bases from V and 3 bases from J; junction bases left unmatched: 12. This CDR3 has 16 amino acids. The CDR3 nucleotides read TGCGCCAGCAACAGCAACCTCGGACAGGGGGTCTACGAGCAGTACTTC. It yields the protein CASNSNLGQGVYEQYF.

V and J are TRBV19 and TRBJ2-7; 9 bases fit TRBD1. The junction had 10 bases not matched to a gene; V was cut back by 3 bases and J by 4 bases. There are 16 residues in the CDR3. Germline lookup yields CDR1 LNHDA and CDR2 SQIVND (reference sequence). In nucleotides, the CDR3 is TGTGCCAGTAGTATGGGAACCCCGGGACAGGGTTACGAGCAGTACTTC. It specifies CASSMGTPGQGYEQYF.

The chain joins TRBV2 to TRBJ2-5, with a tentative D call TRBD2 (6 bases). Trimming left V 6 bases short and J 2 bases short, with 16 bases between. The germline CDR1 and CDR2 sequences are SNHLY and FYNNEI. The CDR3 runs to 15 residues. For the CDR3, the DNA is TGTGCCAGCAGGAGGGCTAGCGTGGGACAAGAGACCCAGTACTTC. Encoded protein: CASRRASVGQETQYF.